This is a list of T cell receptor beta chains from one sample in a study of cytotoxic CD8 clonotypes in ibrutinib-treated CLL. Sequencing used immunoSEQ multiplex PCR; TCRdb keeps in-frame clones, though not all of them. The sample has 300,000 or so clones, over 55% seen once. The starting material was PBMCs, obtained after 36 months of ibrutinib treatment. These receptors originate from a human donor with chronic lymphocytic leukemia. The CDR3 runs from the conserved cysteine through the conserved F or W. A D gene is named only where the DNA matches it firmly. Only some rows state a clone size, as once, few, many or a class for expanded clones.

v_gene: TRBV7-2; abundance: -; j_gene: TRBJ1-5; d_gene: -; CDR3nt: TGTGCCAGCAGCTTAGAAGGAGGGCCTAATCAGCCCCAGCATTTT; CDR3aa: CASSLEGGPNQPQHF
v_gene: TRBV7-6; abundance: few; j_gene: TRBJ2-3; d_gene: -; CDR3nt: TGTGCCAGCAGCTTATTTCGGGCAGATACGCAGTATTTT; CDR3aa: CASSLFRADTQYF
v_gene: TRBV5-6; abundance: once; j_gene: TRBJ2-3; d_gene: -; CDR3nt: TGTGCCAGCAGCTTAGGCGGGGACGGAATTTATACGCAGTATTTT; CDR3aa: CASSLGGDGIYTQYF
v_gene: TRBV29-1; abundance: -; j_gene: TRBJ2-3; d_gene: TRBD2; CDR3nt: TGCAGCGTGGACGCACCGACTAGCGGGAGGGCCTCGGCAGATACGCAGTATTTT; CDR3aa: CSVDAPTSGRASADTQYF
v_gene: TRBV5-4; abundance: -; j_gene: TRBJ2-7; d_gene: -; CDR3nt: TGTGCCAGCAGCTTGTTAGGGGGAGGTTACGAGCAGTACTTC; CDR3aa: CASSLLGGGYEQYF
v_gene: TRBV28; abundance: -; j_gene: TRBJ1-1; d_gene: -; CDR3nt: TGTGCCAGCAGTTTATGGGGGGCTTGGACTGAAGCTTTCTTT; CDR3aa: CASSLWGAWTEAFF
v_gene: TRBV29-1; abundance: -; j_gene: TRBJ2-5; d_gene: -; CDR3nt: TGCAGCGCTGGCGTATACAGAGAAGAGACCCAGTACTTC; CDR3aa: CSAGVYREETQYF
v_gene: TRBV6-6; abundance: -; j_gene: TRBJ2-7; d_gene: TRBD2; CDR3nt: TGTGCCAGCAGTTACTCGGGGACTAGCAACGAGCAGTACTTC; CDR3aa: CASSYSGTSNEQYF
v_gene: TRBV7-9; abundance: -; j_gene: TRBJ2-7; d_gene: -; CDR3nt: TGTGCCAGCAGCTTAGGGTCAGGCCGAACCTACGAGCAGTACTTC; CDR3aa: CASSLGSGRTYEQYF
v_gene: TRBV11-2; abundance: few; j_gene: TRBJ2-5; d_gene: -; CDR3nt: TGTGCCAGCAGCTGGGGGGCTGGGGGCGGTGAGACCCAGTACTTC; CDR3aa: CASSWGAGGGETQYF
v_gene: TRBV9; abundance: -; j_gene: TRBJ1-6; d_gene: TRBD1; CDR3nt: TGTGCCAGCAGCGTTGATCACAGGGGTTCACCCCTCCACTTT; CDR3aa: CASSVDHRGSPLHF
v_gene: TRBV5-4; abundance: -; j_gene: TRBJ2-5; d_gene: -; CDR3nt: TGTGCCAGCAGCTTGGGCCAAGAGACCCAGTACTTC; CDR3aa: CASSLGQETQYF
v_gene: TRBV2; abundance: -; j_gene: TRBJ2-1; d_gene: -; CDR3nt: TGTGCCAGCAGTGAGAGACAGGCTTCCAATGAGCAGTTCTTC; CDR3aa: CASSERQASNEQFF
v_gene: TRBV27; abundance: -; j_gene: TRBJ1-1; d_gene: -; CDR3nt: TGTGCCAGCAGTTTCCGGGGGAGGCTAACTGAAGCTTTCTTT; CDR3aa: CASSFRGRLTEAFF
v_gene: TRBV18; abundance: -; j_gene: TRBJ2-5; d_gene: -; CDR3nt: TGTGCCAGCTCACCACTCCTAGCTCCCCAAGAGACCCAGTACTTC; CDR3aa: CASSPLLAPQETQYF
v_gene: TRBV5-1; abundance: -; j_gene: TRBJ1-2; d_gene: -; CDR3nt: TGCGCCAGCAGGGGGGCCCTTCTAGATGGCTACACCTTC; CDR3aa: CASRGALLDGYTF
v_gene: TRBV10-2; abundance: once; j_gene: TRBJ2-3; d_gene: TRBD1; CDR3nt: TGCGCCAGCAGTATACACGAAGCGGACAGGGATTACACAGATACGCAGTATTTT; CDR3aa: CASSIHEADRDYTDTQYF
v_gene: TRBV5-4; abundance: -; j_gene: TRBJ1-2; d_gene: TRBD1; CDR3nt: TGTGCCAGCAGCTCACTACAGGGGCCCCTTGATGGCTACACCTTC; CDR3aa: CASSSLQGPLDGYTF
v_gene: TRBV19; abundance: -; j_gene: TRBJ1-2; d_gene: TRBD1; CDR3nt: TGTGCCAGTAGAAGCTCCCTCAGACAGGGGGCGCGCGGCTACACCTTC; CDR3aa: CASRSSLRQGARGYTF
v_gene: TRBV7-8; abundance: -; j_gene: TRBJ1-5; d_gene: -; CDR3nt: TGTGCCAGCAGCTTAGGGGGGATTAGCAATCAGCCCCAGCATTTT; CDR3aa: CASSLGGISNQPQHF
v_gene: TRBV5-1; abundance: -; j_gene: TRBJ1-2; d_gene: -; CDR3nt: TGCGCCAGCAGCTCAGGACAACTATATGGCTACACCTTC; CDR3aa: CASSSGQLYGYTF
v_gene: TRBV7-8; abundance: -; j_gene: TRBJ2-1; d_gene: TRBD1; CDR3nt: TGTGCCAGCAGCGTATCGACAGGGGGGCTTGTTGGGAATGAGCAGTTCTTC; CDR3aa: CASSVSTGGLVGNEQFF
v_gene: TRBV7-8; abundance: -; j_gene: TRBJ2-7; d_gene: TRBD1; CDR3nt: TGTGCCAGCAGCCTCGCAGGGGGCGCCCCCCTGTCCTACGAGCAGTACTTC; CDR3aa: CASSLAGGAPLSYEQYF
v_gene: TRBV5-1; abundance: once; j_gene: TRBJ1-2; d_gene: -; CDR3nt: TGCGCCAGCAGCTTGGACTCGGCGGGAAACTATGGCTACACCTTC; CDR3aa: CASSLDSAGNYGYTF
v_gene: TRBV2; abundance: -; j_gene: TRBJ2-5; d_gene: TRBD1; CDR3nt: TGTGCCAGCAGTGGTTTACAGGGGGCGGGAGAGACCCAGTACTTC; CDR3aa: CASSGLQGAGETQYF
v_gene: TRBV4-2; abundance: -; j_gene: TRBJ1-5; d_gene: -; CDR3nt: TGTGCCGCAGGGGAGGGGGATCAGCCCCAGCATTTT; CDR3aa: CAAGEGDQPQHF
v_gene: TRBV11-2; abundance: few; j_gene: TRBJ2-7; d_gene: -; CDR3nt: TGTGCCAGCAGCTTAGCGGCCGGGATCCCCTACGAGCAGTACTTC; CDR3aa: CASSLAAGIPYEQYF
v_gene: TRBV5-6; abundance: few; j_gene: TRBJ2-6; d_gene: -; CDR3nt: TGTGCCAGCAGCTCGACTGCTGGGGCCAACGTCCTGACTTTC; CDR3aa: CASSSTAGANVLTF
v_gene: TRBV14; abundance: -; j_gene: TRBJ2-1; d_gene: -; CDR3nt: TGTGCCAGCAGCAGGACTCCGGTGTTCCATGAGCAGTTCTTC; CDR3aa: CASSRTPVFHEQFF
v_gene: TRBV21-1; abundance: -; j_gene: TRBJ1-1; d_gene: -; CDR3nt: TGTGCCAGCAGCAAAGGAACAGGGGTGGGGACTGAAGCTTTCTTT; CDR3aa: CASSKGTGVGTEAFF
v_gene: TRBV6-6; abundance: -; j_gene: TRBJ1-2; d_gene: -; CDR3nt: TGTGCCAGCAGTTACGACCACGTACCTAACTATGGCTACACCTTC; CDR3aa: CASSYDHVPNYGYTF